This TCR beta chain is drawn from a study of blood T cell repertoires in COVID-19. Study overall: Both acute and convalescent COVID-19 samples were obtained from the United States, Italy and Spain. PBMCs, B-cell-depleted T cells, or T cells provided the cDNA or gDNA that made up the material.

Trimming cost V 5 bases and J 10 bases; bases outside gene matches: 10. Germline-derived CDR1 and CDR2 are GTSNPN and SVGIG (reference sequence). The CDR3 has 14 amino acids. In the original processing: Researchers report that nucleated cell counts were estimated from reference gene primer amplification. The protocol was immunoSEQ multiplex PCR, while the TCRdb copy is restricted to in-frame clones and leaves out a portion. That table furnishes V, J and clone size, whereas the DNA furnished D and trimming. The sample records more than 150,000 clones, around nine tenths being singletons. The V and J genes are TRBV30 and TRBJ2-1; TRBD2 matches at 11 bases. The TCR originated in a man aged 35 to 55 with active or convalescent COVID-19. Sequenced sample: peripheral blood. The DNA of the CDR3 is TGTGCCTGGTCAACTAGCGGGGGACCTCAGGAGCAGTTCTTC. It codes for CAWSTSGGPQEQFF.